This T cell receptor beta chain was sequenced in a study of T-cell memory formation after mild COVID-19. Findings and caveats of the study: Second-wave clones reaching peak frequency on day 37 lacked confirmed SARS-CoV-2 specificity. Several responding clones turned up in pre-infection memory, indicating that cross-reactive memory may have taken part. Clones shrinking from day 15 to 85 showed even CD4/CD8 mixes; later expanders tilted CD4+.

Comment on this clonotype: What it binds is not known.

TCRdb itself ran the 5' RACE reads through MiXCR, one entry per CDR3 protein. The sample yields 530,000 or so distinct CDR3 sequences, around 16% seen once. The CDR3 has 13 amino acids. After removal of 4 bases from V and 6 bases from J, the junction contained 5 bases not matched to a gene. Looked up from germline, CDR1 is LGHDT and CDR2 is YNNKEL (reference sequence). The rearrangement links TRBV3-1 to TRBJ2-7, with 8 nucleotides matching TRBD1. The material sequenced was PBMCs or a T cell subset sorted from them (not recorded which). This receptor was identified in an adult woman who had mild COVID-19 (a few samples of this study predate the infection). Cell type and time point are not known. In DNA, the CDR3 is TGTGCCAGCAGCCGAGGACAGGGATCCGAGCAGTACTTC. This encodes CASSRGQGSEQYF.